This T cell receptor (beta chain) came from a study of cytomegalovirus exposure and HLA in healthy donors. The overall study: Earlier, some 180 million T cells were analyzed, and some 120 million unique TCR beta sequences were found among them. The study's early data release held about 77 million unique TCRs from HLA-typed donors.

This clone was detected a few times. Its specificity is not known. PCR was performed using 60 Vbeta and 13 Jbeta primers. Original processing methods: A follow-up analysis tallied 65 million to 80 million unique TCR beta chains, approximately 10 million shared. Method: immunoSEQ multiplex PCR; TCRdb's copy keeps in-frame clones and lacks some. The DNA was the basis for D and trimming; V, J and clone size are from that table. Of about 190,000 clones in the sample, over 70% were seen once. Findings of the study overall: Several of the most significant clusters appeared linked to common viral pathogens, based on a later analysis.

Germline V lookup: CDR1 MNHNS, CDR2 SASEGT. CDR3 length: 15 amino acids. Unmatched junction bases numbered 4, after V lost 1 base and J lost 7 bases. The V gene is TRBV6-1, the J gene TRBJ1-4; 9 bases fit TRBD1. Sequencing was performed on PBMCs. This TCR was sampled from a woman in her twenties or thirties in good health and CMV-seropositive. The CDR3 coding sequence is TGTGCCAGCAGTGAAGGGGGACAGGGAGGTGAAAAACTGTTTTTT. Protein sequence: CASSEGGQGGEKLFF.